Listed below are T cell receptor beta chains from one sample, sequenced in a study of graft-versus-host responses after intestinal transplantation. Assay used: immunoSEQ multiplex PCR; TCRdb lists only in-frame clones, some missing. The sample lists over 40,000 clones, around 93% occurring once. This sample comprised PBMCs, obtained 750 to 800 days after a first intestinal transplant, on the day of a second. The receptor source for this set is a human patient who received an intestinal transplant, so some T cells may come from the graft donor. CDR3s include the opening cysteine and the closing phenylalanine or tryptophan. A D gene is named only where the DNA matches it firmly. Only some rows state a clone size, as once, few, many or a class for expanded clones.

clone_size d_call cdr3_length j_call v_call cdr3_nt cdr3_aa
NA NA 14 TRBJ1-1 TRBV6-5 TGTGCCAGCAGTTACGGTAGTGTCGACACTGAAGCTTTCTTT CASSYGSVDTEAFF
few NA 12 TRBJ2-2 TRBV27 TGTGCCAGCAGTTTAGGTACCGGGGAGCTGTTTTTT CASSLGTGELFF
NA TRBD1 14 TRBJ2-7 TRBV29-1 TGCAGCGGGCTAGGCAGGGGGAATTTCTACGAGCAGTACTTC CSGLGRGNFYEQYF
NA TRBD2 15 TRBJ2-5 TRBV5-1 TGCGCCAGCAGCTTGGATGGACTAGCGGGAGAGACCCAGTACTTC CASSLDGLAGETQYF
NA NA 17 TRBJ2-7 TRBV7-7 TGTGCTAGCAGCCCACACCACCCGCTGGGGGGTTACTACGAGCAGTACTTC CASSPHHPLGGYYEQYF
NA TRBD1 14 TRBJ1-5 TRBV30 TGTGCCTGGAGCCCGAGGGACAGTGGGTGGCCCCAGCATTTT CAWSPRDSGWPQHF
NA NA 14 TRBJ2-7 TRBV28 TGTGCCAGCAGTCCAACGGCCACAGACAGCCGCAGGGGCTTC CASSPTATDSRRGF
NA NA 14 TRBJ1-2 TRBV27 TGTGCCAGCAGTTTTTTACAGGGTCGTTATGGCTACACCTTC CASSFLQGRYGYTF
NA TRBD2 16 TRBJ2-1 TRBV7-6 TGTGCCAGCAGCGGGACTAGCGGGAGGGGAGGCAATGAGCAGTTCTTC CASSGTSGRGGNEQFF
few NA 15 TRBJ1-6 TRBV6-5 TGTGCCAGCAGTTACACAACAGCACCTAGCTCACCCCTCCACTTT CASSYTTAPSSPLHF
NA NA 13 TRBJ2-1 TRBV2 TGTGCCAGCAGGGTAGACAGGTACAATGAGCAGTTCTTC CASRVDRYNEQFF
NA NA 14 TRBJ2-6 TRBV7-2 TGTGCCAGCAGCTTGGACACGGGGGCCAACGTCCTGACTTTC CASSLDTGANVLTF
NA TRBD2 16 TRBJ2-1 TRBV7-9 TGTGCCAGCAGCGGTAGGACTAGCGGGACCTACAATGAGCAGTTCTTC CASSGRTSGTYNEQFF
NA NA 13 TRBJ1-2 TRBV5-4 TGTGCCAGCAGCTTGCTTGATGGCTATGGCTACACCTTC CASSLLDGYGYTF
NA TRBD2 14 TRBJ2-1 TRBV30 TGTGCCTGGAGTGTAACCGGGAGGTACAATGAGCAGTTCTTC CAWSVTGRYNEQFF
NA TRBD1 15 TRBJ2-7 TRBV4-1 TGCGCCAGCAGCCATCCCACAGGGGGCTCGTACGAGCAGTACTTC CASSHPTGGSYEQYF
NA NA 14 TRBJ2-7 TRBV7-8 TGTGCCAGCAGCTTAGTTTTAGGAAACTACGAGCAGTACTTC CASSLVLGNYEQYF
NA NA 13 TRBJ1-5 TRBV6-5 TGTGCCAGCAGTGAAAGGGTCAGACAGCCCCAGCATTTT CASSERVRQPQHF
NA NA 15 TRBJ1-2 TRBV6-1 TGTGCCAGCAGTGAACCCGGACAGCCTAACTATGGCTACACCTTC CASSEPGQPNYGYTF